Each of the 19 T cell receptor beta chains below was sequenced from the same sample in a study of cytomegalovirus exposure and HLA in healthy donors. In the PCR, 60 Vbeta and 13 Jbeta primers were used. Assay used: immunoSEQ multiplex PCR; TCRdb lists only in-frame clones, some missing. Here the sample spans a few hundred thousand clones, about 80% being singletons. The specimen was PBMCs. All receptors derive from a girl aged 2 to 9 in good health and CMV-seronegative.

V and J are TRBV7-9 and TRBJ2-7; 7 bases match TRBD2. With 5 bases clipped from V and 6 bases from J, the junction kept 10 bases outside the gene matches. The germline CDR1 and CDR2 sequences are SEHNR and FQNEAQ (reference sequence). The CDR3 totals 14 residues. The chain's CDR3 is CASSGGGLEGEQYF. CDR3 nucleotides: TGTGCCAGCAGCGGGGGGGGGTTAGAAGGCGAGCAGTACTTC.

CDR3 residues: CASSLAPGTQETQYF. The CDR3, as DNA: TGTGCCAGCAGCTTAGCCCCAGGGACTCAAGAGACCCAGTACTTC. The rearrangement links TRBV11-2 to TRBJ2-5, with D possibly being TRBD2 (6 bases). The germline CDR1 and CDR2 sequences are SGHAT and FQNNGV. The CDR3 extends over 15 amino acids. The V end was cut by 1 base, the J end by 2 bases, with 11 bases between. The variable domain in full, with the rest retrieved from reference TRBV11-2 and TRBJ2-5, is EAGVAQSPRYKIIEKRQSVAFWCNPISGHATLYWYQQILGQGPKLLIQFQNNGVVDDSQLPKDRFSAERLKGVDSTLKIQPAKLEDSAVYLCASSLAPGTQETQYFGPGTRLLVL.

This chain links TRBV7-2 with TRBJ2-3, with TRBD1 as a possible D gene (6 bases). CDR1 is SGHTA and CDR2 is FQGNSA in the germline V gene. V gave up 2 bases and J gave up 0 bases, with 15 bases separating them. The CDR3 sequence is 17 residues long. Here the CDR3 reads CASSLLVGGPSTDTQYF. CDR3 coding DNA: TGTGCCAGCAGCTTACTAGTAGGGGGACCTAGCACAGATACGCAGTATTTT. Filled out from reference TRBV7-2 and TRBJ2-3, the complete variable domain reads GAGVSQSPSNKVTEKGKDVELRCDPISGHTALYWYRQSLGQGLEFLIYFQGNSAPDKSGLPSDRFSAERTGGSVSTLTIQRTQQEDSAVYLCASSLLVGGPSTDTQYFGPGTRLTVL.

This chain uses TRBV14 with TRBJ1-2; TRBD1 agrees at 9 bases. This CDR3 has 15 residues. Trimming at V came to 1 base and at J to 3 bases, leaving 3 bases not matched to a gene. CDR1 and CDR2 from the germline V gene are SGHDN and FVKESK. This CDR3 reads CASSQVGTGYYGYTF. CDR3 sequence (DNA): TGTGCCAGCAGCCAAGTAGGGACAGGGTACTATGGCTACACCTTC.

The chain carries TRBV6-9 and TRBJ2-3; a weak D match, TRBD2 (6 bases). The CDR3 consists of 16 residues. Germline CDR1 reads MNHGY; CDR2 reads SVAAGI. V lost 0 bases and J lost 0, with 10 bases in between. CDR3 bases: TGTGCCAGCAGTTATTCATCAGGGAGGAGCACAGATACGCAGTATTTT. Amino acids: CASSYSSGRSTDTQYF.

The genes are TRBV2 and TRBJ1-5, with 7 bases lining up with TRBD1. The CDR3 contains 14 residues. Germline V gives CDR1 SNHLY, CDR2 FYNNEI. V trimming: 2 bases; J trimming: 7 bases; junction bases outside the gene matches: 5. CDR3 DNA: TGTGCCAGCAGTGAACGGAGGGGGCAACAGCCCCAGCATTTT. Encoded protein: CASSERRGQQPQHF.

The chain employs TRBV5-1 and TRBJ1-2; the match to TRBD1 covers 7 bases. The J segment lost 8 bases and the V segment lost 0 bases, leaving 4 bases of the junction unmatched. Germline CDR1 SGHRS, CDR2 YFSETQ. The CDR3 extends over 13 amino acids. CDR3 sequence (DNA): TGCGCCAGCAGCTTGGTAACAGGGGCCGGCTACACCTTC. As protein: CASSLVTGAGYTF.

The chain joins TRBV27 to TRBJ1-2; D remains ambiguous. The ends were cut back, 6 bases at V and 7 bases at J, with 24 bases in the middle. The CDR3 runs to 16 residues. Germline CDR1 reads MNHEY; CDR2 reads SMNVEV (reference sequence). The CDR3 nucleotides are TGTGCCAGCAGCCGTTTTTTGTCCCGGGGAGAGCGTGGCTACACCTTC. It codes for CASSRFLSRGERGYTF.

On this clone itself: The identical CDR3 is also encoded by other nucleotide sequences in the sample. The rearrangement uses TRBV27 and TRBJ2-1; D is ambiguous. Deletions cut 6 bases from V and 0 bases from J, with 6 bases between. Germline CDR1 MNHEY, CDR2 SMNVEV (reference sequence). The CDR3 runs to 13 residues. The CDR3 DNA is TGTGCCAGCAGCCGGAGCTCCTACAATGAGCAGTTCTTC. Translation: CASSRSSYNEQFF.

This chain joins TRBV18 and TRBJ2-1; the D gene is possibly TRBD2 (6 bases). In germline, CDR1 is KGHSH, CDR2 LQKENI. Trimming pared 0 bases from V and 4 bases from J, leaving 16 bases between. CDR3 length: 17 residues. CDR3 loop: CASSPPGSLGGYNEQFF. The CDR3 coding sequence is TGTGCCAGCTCACCACCGGGGTCGTTGGGGGGTTACAATGAGCAGTTCTTC.

The genes are TRBV10-3 and TRBJ2-5; maybe TRBD2 (6 bases). Trimming removed 1 base at V and 5 bases at J, with 17 bases between. This CDR3 contains 16 residues. Germline values: CDR1 ENHRY, CDR2 SYGVKD. CDR3 DNA: TGTGCCATCAGTGAGTTAGCGCCCGGGAGATGGGAGACCCAGTACTTC. It translates to CAISELAPGRWETQYF.

V usage is TRBV15 and J usage is TRBJ2-7; D unresolved. There are 16 residues in the CDR3. Germline V CDR1 and CDR2: LNHNV, YYDKDF (reference sequence). Trimming took 0 bases from V and 0 from J, leaving 12 bases between them. CDR3 sequence reads: CATSRDGTWSSYEQYF. CDR3 DNA sequence: TGTGCCACCAGCAGAGATGGTACCTGGAGCTCCTACGAGCAGTACTTC.

The V call is TRBV28, the J call TRBJ1-2; no definite D call. V was pared by 2 bases and J by 4 bases, with 11 bases between. In germline, CDR1 is MDHEN, CDR2 SYDVKM. CDR3 length equals 14 residues. The CDR3 DNA reads as TGTGCCAGCAGTTTAGGAGGTCTAGGCTATGGCTACACCTTC. Translating it yields CASSLGGLGYGYTF.

The V gene is TRBV29-1, the J gene TRBJ2-1; weak D call: TRBD2 (6 bases). The germline V gene encodes CDR1 SQVTM and CDR2 ANQGSEA. This CDR3 has 11 amino acids. With 4 bases removed from V and 9 bases from J, the gap between germline ends came to 10 bases. The CDR3 nucleotides are TGCAGCGTTGGAATAGCGGTTGAGCAGTTCTTC. This sequence encodes CSVGIAVEQFF.

V usage is TRBV5-1 and J usage is TRBJ1-3; weak D call: TRBD1 (6 bases). The CDR3 sequence is 15 residues long. Germline V gives CDR1 SGHRS, CDR2 YFSETQ. V dropped 6 bases and J dropped 0 bases, with 13 bases sitting between them. The CDR3 sequence is CASTEQGNSGNTIYF. The CDR3 DNA reads as TGCGCCAGCACCGAACAGGGCAACTCTGGAAACACCATATATTTT.

The chain has TRBV5-1 and TRBJ2-1, with 10 bases lining up with TRBD2. Germline CDR1 is SGHRS and CDR2 is YFSETQ. Germline trimming cut 5 bases from V and 5 bases from J; bases unmatched to any gene: 7. The CDR3 has 15 amino acids. The CDR3 region has the DNA TGCGCCAGCAGACCCGGGACTAGCGCCAACAATGAGCAGTTCTTC. This codes for CASRPGTSANNEQFF.

The V and J genes are TRBV5-6 and TRBJ2-1; 13 nucleotides match TRBD2. The J segment lost 4 bases and the V segment lost 5 bases, leaving 6 bases of the junction unmatched. The CDR3 contains 16 residues. The germline V gene encodes CDR1 SGHDT and CDR2 YYEEEE. The CDR3 loop is CASSSGLAGAYNEQFF. Written as DNA, the CDR3 is TGTGCCAGCAGTTCAGGACTAGCGGGAGCTTACAATGAGCAGTTCTTC.

The chain employs TRBV25-1 and TRBJ2-2; D might be TRBD2 (5 bases). V lost 2 bases to trimming and J lost 3 bases, with 13 bases between them. The CDR3 length is 16 residues. CDR1 is MGHDK and CDR2 is SYGVNS in the germline V gene. CDR3: CASSERDQVYTGELFF. The CDR3 DNA follows: TGTGCCAGCAGTGAACGGGATCAGGTATACACCGGGGAGCTGTTTTTT.

The chain couples TRBV2 to TRBJ2-5; D unresolved. The J call may be wrong; the DNA end is better matched by TRBJ2-7. The CDR3 spans 11 residues. Germline assignment: CDR1 SNHLY and CDR2 FYNNEI. Written as DNA, the CDR3 is TGTGCCAGCAGTGAGGTGGGCGAGCAGTACTTC. Translated: CASSEVGEQYF.